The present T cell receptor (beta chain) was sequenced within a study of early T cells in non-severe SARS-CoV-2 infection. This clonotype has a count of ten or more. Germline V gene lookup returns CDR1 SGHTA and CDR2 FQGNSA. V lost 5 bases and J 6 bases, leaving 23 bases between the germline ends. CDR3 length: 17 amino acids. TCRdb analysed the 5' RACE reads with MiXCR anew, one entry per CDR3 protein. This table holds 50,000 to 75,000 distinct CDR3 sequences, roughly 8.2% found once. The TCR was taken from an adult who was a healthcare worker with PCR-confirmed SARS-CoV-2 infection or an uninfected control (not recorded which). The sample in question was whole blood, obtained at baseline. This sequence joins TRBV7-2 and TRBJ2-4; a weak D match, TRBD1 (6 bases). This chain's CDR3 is CASSQKGDRAFRNIQYF. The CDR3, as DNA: TGTGCCAGCAGCCAAAAGGGGGATAGGGCATTCCGAAACATTCAGTACTTC.